Below, 9 T cell receptor beta chains from the same sample are listed, as sequenced in a study of cytomegalovirus exposure and HLA in healthy donors. Researchers ran the PCR with 60 Vbeta and 13 Jbeta primers. The data were produced by immunoSEQ multiplex PCR, yet TCRdb's version contains in-frame clones alone and is incomplete. The data show about 160,000 clones, around 79% seen once. Sequences were obtained from PBMCs. All receptors come from a woman between 35 and 50 years old in good health and CMV-seronegative.

This rearrangement joins TRBV28 to TRBJ2-5; possibly TRBD1 for D (6 bases). The J call is uncertain, as TRBJ2-7 better fits the DNA end. This CDR3 comprises 16 residues. Germline V CDR1 and CDR2: MDHEN, SYDVKM. The CDR3 reads CASSLYRGQGSDEQYF. The CDR3 DNA reads as TGTGCCAGCAGTTTATACCGGGGTCAGGGGAGCGACGAGCAGTACTTC.

In nucleotides, the CDR3 is TGTGCCAGCAGTATTAGCGGGGGGGGAGGTTTAACAGATACGCAGTATTTT. Its translation is CASSISGGGGLTDTQYF. V and J are TRBV11-2 and TRBJ2-3; 11 positions match TRBD2. V dropped 6 bases and J dropped 3; count of bases not matched to a gene: 11. The length of the CDR3 is 17 residues. Germline loops: CDR1 SGHAT, CDR2 FQNNGV. Full variable domain (outside the CDR3, taken from reference TRBV11-2 and TRBJ2-3): EAGVAQSPRYKIIEKRQSVAFWCNPISGHATLYWYQQILGQGPKLLIQFQNNGVVDDSQLPKDRFSAERLKGVDSTLKIQPAKLEDSAVYLCASSISGGGGLTDTQYFGPGTRLTVL.

The rearrangement joins TRBV21-1 to TRBJ1-5; TRBD1, as called in the table, went unchecked against the DNA. TRBV21-1 is flagged as a pseudogene. The CDR3 covers 13 residues. CDR3 sequence (DNA): TGTGCCAGCAGCGGACAGGGGGAACAGCCCCAGCATTTT. Translating it yields CASSGQGEQPQHF.

The chain employs TRBV6-1 and TRBJ1-3, with unresolved D. The CDR3 runs 14 residues. CDR1 is MNHNS and CDR2 is SASEGT in the germline V gene. Trimming pared 8 bases from V and 2 bases from J, leaving 13 bases between. CDR3 sequence reads: CASLSGNTGNTIYF. DNA of the CDR3: TGTGCCAGCTTGTCGGGAAACACTGGAAACACCATATATTTT.

J is TRBJ2-7 and V is TRBV11-2; TRBD1 might be the D (6 bases). This CDR3 is built from 13 residues. Germline loops: CDR1 SGHAT, CDR2 FQNNGV. V dropped 5 bases and J dropped 0 bases, with 8 bases sitting between them. In DNA, the CDR3 is TGTGCCAGCAGCGTGGGGGCCTCCTACGAGCAGTACTTC. This encodes CASSVGASYEQYF. Full variable domain (missing parts from reference TRBV11-2 and TRBJ2-7): EAGVAQSPRYKIIEKRQSVAFWCNPISGHATLYWYQQILGQGPKLLIQFQNNGVVDDSQLPKDRFSAERLKGVDSTLKIQPAKLEDSAVYLCASSVGASYEQYFGPGTRLTVT.

As DNA, the CDR3 is TGTGCCAGCAGTTTGCCCACGGGACAGGGAACCATATCCTATAATTCACCCCTCCACTTT. As protein: CASSLPTGQGTISYNSPLHF. The chain carries TRBV28 and TRBJ1-6; 9 bases match TRBD1. V dropped 3 bases and J dropped 1; count of bases not matched to a gene: 13. Germline loops: CDR1 MDHEN, CDR2 SYDVKM. The CDR3 length is 20 residues.

V is TRBV5-1 and J is TRBJ2-7; the match to TRBD2 covers 13 bases. Trimming at V came to 4 bases and at J to 2 bases, leaving 18 bases not matched to a gene. Germline CDR1 reads SGHRS; CDR2 reads YFSETQ. The CDR3 spans 20 residues. CDR3 in DNA: TGCGCCAGCAGCCAAAAAAGGACTAGCGGGGGCTCCCTTAGGGCCTACGAGCAGTACTTC. It specifies CASSQKRTSGGSLRAYEQYF. Full variable domain (rest looked up from reference TRBV5-1 and TRBJ2-7): KAGVTQTPRYLIKTRGQQVTLSCSPISGHRSVSWYQQTPGQGLQFLFEYFSETQRNKGNFPGRFSGRQFSNSRSEMNVSTLELGDSALYLCASSQKRTSGGSLRAYEQYFGPGTRLTVT.

The V call is TRBV7-9, the J call TRBJ1-2; D unresolved. The CDR3 runs 16 residues. Germline V gene lookup returns CDR1 SEHNR and CDR2 FQNEAQ (reference sequence). Trimming pared 5 bases from V and 2 bases from J, leaving 18 bases between. This CDR3 is CASSPDFGSSNYGYTF. The CDR3 bases are TGTGCCAGCAGCCCAGACTTTGGGAGTTCCAACTATGGCTACACCTTC.

The chain joins TRBV29-1 to TRBJ2-3; D is uncertain. CDR1 and CDR2 (germline): SQVTM, ANQGSEA. This CDR3 is built from 13 residues. Trimming removed 4 bases at V and 4 bases at J, with 12 bases between. CDR3 residues: CSVGGRLADTQYF. CDR3 DNA sequence: TGCAGCGTTGGTGGTAGATTGGCAGATACGCAGTATTTT.